The clone carrying this T cell receptor beta chain was detected a few times. Its specificity is not known. These data belong to a study of vaccination and CD4 T cells after COVID-19. Turning to the study itself: Blood was drawn a median about 75 days post second dose, range 14 to 241.

Sample treatment: roughly nine-day PBMC culture with coronavirus spike peptide pools or control peptides (ViraFEST assay). CD4+ T cells that came from the unexposed donor were collected before the COVID-19 pandemic (2011-2018). Negative selection separated CD4+ T cells from 10-day cultures. Whole-study findings and limits: For convalescent patients, a median around 90% of reactive clones surfaced exclusively after vaccination. Researchers report that 304 of 307 vaccine-specific clones in convalescent patients proved spike mono-reactive.

The V segment lost 6 bases and the J segment 4 bases; nucleotides outside the gene matches: 7. The CDR3 has 14 residues. Cultured CD4+ T-cell DNA underwent Oncomine TCR Beta short-read sequencing. TCRdb reanalysed the PCR reads using MiXCR and keeps one entry per CDR3 protein. The data contain around 7,000 distinct CDR3 sequences, about 36% of them seen just once; the ten biggest clones take up roughly 40%. The chain uses TRBV12-3 or TRBV12-4 and TRBJ1-2, with 8 positions matching TRBD1. Input material: CD4+ T cells from blood, cultured in vitro. This receptor was obtained from a human donor in good health. The chain's CDR3 is CASSPGTGFYGYTF. In DNA form, the CDR3 reads TGTGCCAGCAGCCCCGGGACAGGTTTCTATGGCTACACCTTC.